The T cell receptor beta chain under discussion was sequenced for a study of CXCR3-negative and CXCR3-positive naive CD8 T cells (dated by TCRdb to about 2019). A note on the overall study: In total, some 140 million TRB reads were obtained, which works out to roughly 1.5 +/- 0.3 million reads per library. The diversity and physicochemical repertoire analyses included under 12 donors pooled from two independent experiments. For the TRBV-TRBJ cluster analysis, the naive subsets came from about five donors, while the memory cells came from 3 donors.

According to the germline V gene, CDR1 reads SQVTM and CDR2 reads ANQGSEA. From its cysteine to its phenylalanine, the CDR3 spans 14 amino acids. No DNA is listed. For every CD8+ T cell subset, hundreds of thousands of cells were flow-sorted straight into RLT lysis buffer, and each subset was sorted in triplicate. To keep memory contaminants out, a stringent definition of naive CD8+ T cells was applied: CD45RO-CCR7+CD27+CD95-. Standard density gradient centrifugation was used to isolate peripheral blood mononuclear cells from buffy coats. A FACSAria III was used to flow-sort naive CD8+ T cells into CXCR3-negative and CXCR3-positive populations. An RNeasy Mini Kit was used to extract total RNA from the sorted cells. TCRdb records NextSeq 550 as the sequencer. The Human TCR Profiling Kit (MiLaboratory) was used to make UMI-labeled 5' RACE TRB cDNA libraries. The full amount of extracted RNA was used for cDNA synthesis, and the full amount of resulting cDNA was used for PCR amplification. Libraries were prepared in parallel using an identical number of PCR cycles. On the authors' methods: With a minimum of two reads required per UMI, MIGEC and MiXCR pulled out about 50,000 +/- 9,200 unique UMI-labeled TRB cDNA molecules from each library. On average, about 40,000 +/- 10,000 functional in-frame TRB CDR3 nucleotide clonotypes lacking stop codons were found per library. After downsampling to 5000 UMI-labeled TRB molecules per sample, diversity metrics, including normalized Shannon-Wiener and Chao1, were computed in VDJtools. VDJtools computed clonotype-size-weighted physicochemical properties of the central five CDR3 residues: interaction energy, strength, volume and Kidera factor 4. Reads reprocessed by TCRdb are summarized as one entry per CDR3 protein sequence, and DNA is absent. The V and J calls were determined by TCRdb, not by the authors. This sample's table contains some 85,000 distinct CDR3 sequences. Around 0.58% of the sample lies in the top ten.

Broader findings and caveats from the paper: Surface CD5, linked to self-reactivity in mice, was comparable between naive subsets; TCR interaction strength was therefore also inferred from TRB CDR3 physicochemical properties. Repertoire diversity was comparably high in both naive subsets but much lower in memory CD8+ T cells. Similar TRBV-TRBJ usage was shown by naive CXCR3-negative and CXCR3-positive cells from the same donor, whereas distinct patterns were shown by memory cells. TRB CDR3s from CXCR3-positive naive cells showed higher hydrophobicity (lower Kidera factor 4), lower energy, and higher strength and volume indices than CXCR3-negative naive cells. Freshly isolated PBMCs were used for most assays because CXCR3 expression went down partially after cryopreservation.

Note on this clonotype: No antigen is known for it.

The rearranged segments are TRBV29-1 and TRBJ2-1. This sequence was found in a human donor in good health. Some clones in this sample may be carry-over from other donors' samples. The sequenced material came from naive CXCR3+ CD8+ T cells from blood. According to the study, the label for this sample's cell subset or site signals: CD45RO-CCR7+CD27+CD95- naive CD8+ T cells expressing CXCR3 (TNR3+). Here the CDR3 is given as CSVEDLGPHNEQFF.